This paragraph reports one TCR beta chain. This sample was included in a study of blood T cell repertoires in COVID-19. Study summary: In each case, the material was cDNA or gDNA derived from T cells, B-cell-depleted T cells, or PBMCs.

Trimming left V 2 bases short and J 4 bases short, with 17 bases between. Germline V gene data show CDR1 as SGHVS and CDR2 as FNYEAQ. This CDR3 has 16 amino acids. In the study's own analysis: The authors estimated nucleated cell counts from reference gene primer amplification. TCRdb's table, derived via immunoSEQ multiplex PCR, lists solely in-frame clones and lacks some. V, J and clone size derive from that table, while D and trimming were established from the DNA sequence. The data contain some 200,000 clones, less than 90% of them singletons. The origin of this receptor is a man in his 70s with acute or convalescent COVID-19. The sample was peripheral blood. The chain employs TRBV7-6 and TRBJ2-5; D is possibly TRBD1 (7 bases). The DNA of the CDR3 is TGTGCCAGCAGCTTATTTATCGGAGGGGGCGGAGAGACCCAGTACTTC. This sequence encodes CASSLFIGGGGETQYF.